This TCR beta chain was recorded in a study of tumor-infiltrating lymphocytes in primary liver carcinoma. Notes on the study in general: Researchers found tumor-adjacent and tumor-blood pairs overlapped less than tumor region pairs. The difference in top-250-clone fraction between tumors and blood was significant, favoring tumors (p = 0.039).

CDR1 is MNHEY and CDR2 is SVGEGT in the germline V gene. This CDR3 contains 18 residues. Unsorted whole blood supplied the RNA, and germline DNA was extracted too. Researchers reported drawing around 3.6 milliliters of peripheral blood before surgery. Constant-region priming of 500 ng total RNA yielded TCR beta cDNA. Three rounds of nested multiplex PCR with slightly modified ARM-PCR produced TCR beta libraries. The opening two PCR rounds, approximately 10 cycles each, paired TRBV1-TRBV30 forward primers with a C-beta reverse primer. Each CDR3 protein is one row after TCRdb ran MiXCR on the multiplex PCR reads. The table shows about 300,000 distinct CDR3 sequences, with approximately 60% occurring only once. As to this clonotype: The target antigen is unknown. A much larger clone sits a single nucleotide away, making a read error possible.

The sequencing sample was made of peripheral blood. The TCR was taken from a man in his forties or fifties with primary liver carcinoma and hepatitis B virus infection. V is TRBV6-2 or TRBV6-3 and J is TRBJ2-1, with unresolved D. The CDR3 coding sequence is TGTGCCAGCACTTACTTGCGGAGAAAGGCTGGCTCATACAATGAGCAGTTCTTC. This codes for CASTYLRRKAGSYNEQFF.